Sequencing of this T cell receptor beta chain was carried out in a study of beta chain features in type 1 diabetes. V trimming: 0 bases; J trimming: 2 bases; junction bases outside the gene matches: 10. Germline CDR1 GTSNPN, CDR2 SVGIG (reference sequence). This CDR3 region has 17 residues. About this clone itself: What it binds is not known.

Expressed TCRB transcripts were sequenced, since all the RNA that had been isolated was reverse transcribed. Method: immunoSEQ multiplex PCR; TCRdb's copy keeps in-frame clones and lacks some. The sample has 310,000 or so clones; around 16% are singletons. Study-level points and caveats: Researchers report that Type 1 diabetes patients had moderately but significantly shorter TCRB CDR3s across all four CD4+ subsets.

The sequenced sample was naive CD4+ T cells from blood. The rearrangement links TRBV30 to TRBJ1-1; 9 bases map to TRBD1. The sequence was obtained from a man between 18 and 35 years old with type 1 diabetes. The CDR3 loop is CAWSVRDRAFSNTEAFF. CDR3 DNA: TGTGCCTGGAGTGTACGGGACAGGGCCTTCTCTAACACTGAAGCTTTCTTT.